The clone carrying this TCR beta chain appeared once. The antigen is undetermined. This sample was included in a study of T cell responses to AZD1222 COVID-19 vaccine. Repertoires were generated with immunoSEQ multiplex PCR, while TCRdb's copy carries only in-frame clones and drops some. Of 140,000 or so clones detected, 93% appear once; the ten largest clones hold roughly 12%. Germline V gene sequence: CDR1 MGHRA, CDR2 YSYEKL. The CDR3 has 15 amino acids. V was shortened by 1 base and J by 0 bases, with 6 bases between the two germline ends. Study-wide results and limits: Along spike, vaccine-associated CD4 TCRs were found throughout, with dominance at 160-218 and 743-854.

This material consisted of peripheral blood, taken after recovery from COVID-19. This sequence joins TRBV4-1 and TRBJ1-4; D call uncertain. This clonotype was obtained from an adult who had recovered from COVID-19. CDR3 in amino acids: CASSQVPATNEKLFF. The DNA of the CDR3 is TGCGCCAGCAGCCAAGTTCCAGCAACTAATGAAAAACTGTTTTTT.